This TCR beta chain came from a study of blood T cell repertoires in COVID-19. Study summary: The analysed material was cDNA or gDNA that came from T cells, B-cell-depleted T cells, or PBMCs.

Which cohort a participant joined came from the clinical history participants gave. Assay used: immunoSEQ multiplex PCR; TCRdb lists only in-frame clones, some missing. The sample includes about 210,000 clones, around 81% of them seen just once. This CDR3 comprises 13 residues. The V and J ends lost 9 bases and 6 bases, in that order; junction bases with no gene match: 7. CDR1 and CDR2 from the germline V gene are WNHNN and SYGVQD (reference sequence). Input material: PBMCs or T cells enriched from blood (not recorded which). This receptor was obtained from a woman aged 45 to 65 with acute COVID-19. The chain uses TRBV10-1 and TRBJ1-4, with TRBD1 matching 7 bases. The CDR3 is CARGDREDEKLFF. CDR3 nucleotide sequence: TGCGCCAGGGGAGACAGGGAGGATGAAAAACTGTTTTTT.